This T cell receptor (beta chain) was recorded in a study of OX40 agonist ivuxolimab in advanced cancers. Study-level information: Previous treatment with anti-PD-1, anti-PD-L1 or anti-CTLA-4 therapy was allowed; more than 35% had received some. Points from the study as a whole: Not determined was the antigen specificity of the expanded peripheral T cells.

Generated by immunoSEQ multiplex PCR, the TCRdb table keeps only in-frame clones and is missing some. The sample comprises approximately 58,000 clones, less than 90% of which are singletons, and approximately 4.3% rests with the top ten. On this clone itself: The antigen remains undetermined.

Germline V CDR1 and CDR2: SGHTA, FQGNSA. The CDR3 length is 14 residues. The germline V and J ends were trimmed by 1 base and 3 bases, with 9 bases remaining between them. Sequenced here: CD4+ or CD8+ T cells sorted from blood, sampled in a trial of the OX40 agonist ivuxolimab. This sequence originates from an adult with an advanced solid tumor such as melanoma, head and neck, liver or kidney cancer. This sequence joins TRBV7-2 and TRBJ1-2, with D uncertain. The CDR3 sequence is CASSLDASYYGYTF. As DNA, the CDR3 is TGTGCCAGCAGCTTAGATGCCAGTTACTATGGCTACACCTTC.